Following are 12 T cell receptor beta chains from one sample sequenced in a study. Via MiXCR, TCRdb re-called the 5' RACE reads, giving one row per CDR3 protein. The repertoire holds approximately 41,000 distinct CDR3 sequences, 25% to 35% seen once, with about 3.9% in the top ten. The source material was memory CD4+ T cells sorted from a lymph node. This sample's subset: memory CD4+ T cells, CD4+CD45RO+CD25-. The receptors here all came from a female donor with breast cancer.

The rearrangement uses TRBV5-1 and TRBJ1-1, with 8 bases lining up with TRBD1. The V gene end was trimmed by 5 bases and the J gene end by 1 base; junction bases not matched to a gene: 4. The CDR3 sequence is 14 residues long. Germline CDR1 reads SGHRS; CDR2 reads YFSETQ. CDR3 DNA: TGCGCCAGCAGTTGGACAGGGCCGAACACTGAAGCTTTCTTT. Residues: CASSWTGPNTEAFF.

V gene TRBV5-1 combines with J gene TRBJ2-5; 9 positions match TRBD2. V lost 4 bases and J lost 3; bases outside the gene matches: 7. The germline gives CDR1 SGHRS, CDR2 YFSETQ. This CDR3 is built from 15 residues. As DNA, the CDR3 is TGCGCCAGCAGCCTTAGCGGGAGTGGAGAAGAGACCCAGTACTTC. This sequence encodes CASSLSGSGEETQYF.

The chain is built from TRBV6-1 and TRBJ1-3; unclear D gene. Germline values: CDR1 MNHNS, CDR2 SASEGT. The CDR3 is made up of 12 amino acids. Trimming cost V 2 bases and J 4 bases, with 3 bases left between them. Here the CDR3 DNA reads TGTGCCAGCAGTGAAACGGGAAACACCATATATTTT. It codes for CASSETGNTIYF.

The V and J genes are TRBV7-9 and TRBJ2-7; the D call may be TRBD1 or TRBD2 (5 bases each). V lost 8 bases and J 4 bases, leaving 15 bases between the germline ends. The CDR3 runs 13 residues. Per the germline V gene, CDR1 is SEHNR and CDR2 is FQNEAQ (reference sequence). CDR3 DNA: TGTGCCAGCCGGGACCCGGACCTTTACGAGCAGTACTTC. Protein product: CASRDPDLYEQYF.

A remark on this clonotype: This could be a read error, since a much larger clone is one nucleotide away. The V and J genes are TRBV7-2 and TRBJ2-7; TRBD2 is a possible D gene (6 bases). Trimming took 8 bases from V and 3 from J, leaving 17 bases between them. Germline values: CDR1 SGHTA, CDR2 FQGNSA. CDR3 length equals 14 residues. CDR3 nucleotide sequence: TGTGCCAGCTGCCCGGGGGTTTCCCTCTACGAGCAGTACTTC. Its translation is CASCPGVSLYEQYF.

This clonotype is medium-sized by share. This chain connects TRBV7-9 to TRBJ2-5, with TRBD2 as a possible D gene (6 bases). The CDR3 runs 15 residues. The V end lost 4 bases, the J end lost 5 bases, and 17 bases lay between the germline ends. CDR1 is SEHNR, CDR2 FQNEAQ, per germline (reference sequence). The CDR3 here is CASSSHSGPGETQYF. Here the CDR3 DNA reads TGTGCCAGCAGCTCTCATAGCGGCCCCGGTGAGACCCAGTACTTC.

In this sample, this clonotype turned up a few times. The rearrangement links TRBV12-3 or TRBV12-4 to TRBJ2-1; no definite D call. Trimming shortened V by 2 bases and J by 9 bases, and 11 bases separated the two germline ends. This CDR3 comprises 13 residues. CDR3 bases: TGTGCCAGCAGTTTAAGCGCTGATGCTGAGCAGTTCTTC. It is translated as CASSLSADAEQFF.

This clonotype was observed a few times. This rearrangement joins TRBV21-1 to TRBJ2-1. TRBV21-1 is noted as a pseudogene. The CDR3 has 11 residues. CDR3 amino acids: CASTKRVEQFF. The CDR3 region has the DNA TGTGCCAGCACCAAAAGGGTTGAGCAGTTCTTC.

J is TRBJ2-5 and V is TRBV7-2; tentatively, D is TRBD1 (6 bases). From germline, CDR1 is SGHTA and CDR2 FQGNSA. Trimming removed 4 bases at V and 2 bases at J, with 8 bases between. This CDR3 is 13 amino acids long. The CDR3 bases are TGTGCCAGCAGCTCGGGACAACAAGAGACCCAGTACTTC. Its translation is CASSSGQQETQYF.

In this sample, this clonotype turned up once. The CDR3 sequence: CAWSYPGTSPNQPQHF. CDR3 sequence (DNA): TGTGCCTGGAGTTACCCAGGGACCTCGCCGAATCAGCCCCAGCATTTT. J is TRBJ1-5 and V is TRBV30; the D gene is possibly TRBD1 (5 bases). From germline, CDR1 is GTSNPN and CDR2 SVGIG (reference sequence). CDR3 length equals 16 residues. Deletions cut 2 bases from V and 4 bases from J, with 18 bases between. The variable domain in full, with the rest retrieved from reference TRBV30 and TRBJ1-5, is SQTIHQWPATLVQPVGSPLSLECTVEGTSNPNLYWYRQAAGRGLQLLFYSVGIGQISSEVPQNLSASRPQDRQFILSSKKLLLSDSGFYLCAWSYPGTSPNQPQHFGDGTRLSIL.

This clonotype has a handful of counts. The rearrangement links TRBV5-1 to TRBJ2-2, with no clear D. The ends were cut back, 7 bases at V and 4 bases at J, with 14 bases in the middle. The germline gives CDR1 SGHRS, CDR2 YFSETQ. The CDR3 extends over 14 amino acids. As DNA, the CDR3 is TGCGCCAGCGGTTATCTCGTGGGCACCGGGGAGCTGTTTTTT. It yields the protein CASGYLVGTGELFF.

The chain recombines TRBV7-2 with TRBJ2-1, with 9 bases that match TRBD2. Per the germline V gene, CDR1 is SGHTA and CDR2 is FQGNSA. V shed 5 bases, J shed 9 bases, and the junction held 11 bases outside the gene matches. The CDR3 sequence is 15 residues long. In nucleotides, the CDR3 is TGTGCCAGCAGCCCCATGGTAGCGGGAGTGGGTGAGCAGTTCTTC. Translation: CASSPMVAGVGEQFF.